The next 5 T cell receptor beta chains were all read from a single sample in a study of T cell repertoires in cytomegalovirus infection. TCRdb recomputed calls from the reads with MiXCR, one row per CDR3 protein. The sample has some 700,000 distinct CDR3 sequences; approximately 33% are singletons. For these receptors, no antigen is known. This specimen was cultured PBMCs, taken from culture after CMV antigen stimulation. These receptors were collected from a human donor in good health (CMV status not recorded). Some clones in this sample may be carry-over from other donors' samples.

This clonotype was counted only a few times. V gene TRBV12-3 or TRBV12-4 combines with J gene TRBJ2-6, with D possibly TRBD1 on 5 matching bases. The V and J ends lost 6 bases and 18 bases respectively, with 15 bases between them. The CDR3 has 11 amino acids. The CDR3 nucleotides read TGTGCCAGCAGGCAGGGTGGGATCCAGACTTTC. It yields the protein CASRQGGIQTF.

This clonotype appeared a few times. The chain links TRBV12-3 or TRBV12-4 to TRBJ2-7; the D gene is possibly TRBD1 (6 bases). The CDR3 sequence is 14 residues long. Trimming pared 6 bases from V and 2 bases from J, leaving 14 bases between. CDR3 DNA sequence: TGTGCCAGCAGCTCCTGGGACACAGCCTACGAGCAGTACTTC. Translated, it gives CASSSWDTAYEQYF.

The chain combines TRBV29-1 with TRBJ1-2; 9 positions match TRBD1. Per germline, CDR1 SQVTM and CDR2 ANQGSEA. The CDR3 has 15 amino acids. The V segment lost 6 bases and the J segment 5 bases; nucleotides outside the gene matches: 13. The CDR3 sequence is CSVPFGGQGFYGYTF. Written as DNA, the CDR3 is TGCAGCGTCCCTTTCGGTGGACAGGGGTTTTATGGCTACACCTTC. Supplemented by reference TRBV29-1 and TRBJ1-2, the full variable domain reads SAVISQKPSRDICQRGTSLTIQCQVDSQVTMMFWYRQQPGQSLTLIATANQGSEATYESGFVIDKFPISRPNLTFSTLTVSNMSPEDSSIYLCSVPFGGQGFYGYTFGSGTRLTVV.

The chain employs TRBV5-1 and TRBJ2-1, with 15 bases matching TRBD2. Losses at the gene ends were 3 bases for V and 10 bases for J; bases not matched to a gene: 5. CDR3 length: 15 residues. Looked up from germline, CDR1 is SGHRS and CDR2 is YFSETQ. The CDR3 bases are TGCGCCAGCAGCTCCGGACTAGCGGGAGGGTTGGAGCAGTTCTTC. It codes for CASSSGLAGGLEQFF.

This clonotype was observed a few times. The CDR3 DNA reads as TGTGCCAGCAGCTTAGCGCATGGCACAGATACGCAGTATTTT. The encoded protein is CASSLAHGTDTQYF. V gene TRBV7-2 combines with J gene TRBJ2-3; D unclear. V was shortened by 0 bases and J by 1 base, with 5 bases between the two germline ends. This CDR3 comprises 14 residues. Germline CDR1 reads SGHTA; CDR2 reads FQGNSA.